The clone carrying this T cell receptor (beta chain) was seen just once. Its antigen is unknown. The data belong to a study of T cells in localized non-small cell lung cancer. Whole-study findings and limits: In adjacent lung, a median roughly 60 of the top 100 tumor clones were found. A raised T cell density in blood coincided with lengthier overall survival.

Germline loops: CDR1 SGHRS, CDR2 YFSETQ. Unmatched junction bases numbered 4, after V lost 0 bases and J lost 3 bases. The CDR3 sequence is 16 residues long. TCRdb keeps only in-frame clones here, not all; method: immunoSEQ multiplex PCR. This table has about 1,800 clones, less than 25% appearing once. V is TRBV5-1 and J is TRBJ2-7; TRBD1 agrees at 12 bases. The sequence was obtained from a male donor aged 60 or over with stage II lung adenocarcinoma. The sequencing used normal lung tissue next to the tumor, collected before any cancer treatment. CDR3 sequence reads: CASSLGGTGGGYEQYF. CDR3 sequence (DNA): TGCGCCAGCAGCTTGGGCGGGACAGGGGGCGGCTACGAGCAGTACTTC.